Below, 13 T cell receptor beta chains from the same sample are listed, as sequenced in a study of blood T cells in healthy people across ages (dated by TCRdb to between 2014 and 2017). Receptor libraries were prepared by 5' RACE. This sample was sequenced with an Illumina HiSeq 2500. A second PCR of about 6 to 11 cycles was run with a J-beta primer mix and a sample-barcoded 5' primer. In TCRdb, the public reads were trimmed at Q25 with fastp and aligned with MiXCR, with productive beta chains retained. One record per CDR3 amino acid sequence lists the most common genes and DNA. This sample comprises about 1,400,000 distinct CDR3 sequences, 45% to 70% of them detected only once. Roughly 7% of the sample is in the top ten clones. Sample: blood. The source of these receptors is a man aged 18 to 35 in good health.

CDR3 nucleotides: TGTGCCAGCTCACGGACAGATCGGTCAGGCTACACCTTC. This codes for CASSRTDRSGYTF. V gene TRBV18 combines with J gene TRBJ1-2; D may be TRBD1 (6 bases). This CDR3 contains 13 residues. Trimming left V 4 bases short and J 8 bases short, with 14 bases between. The germline CDR1 and CDR2 sequences are KGHSH and LQKENI.

CDR3 nucleotides: TGCAGTGCTAGGCCGAGTTTTCACGAGCAGTACTTC. Encoded protein: CSARPSFHEQYF. The genes are TRBV20-1 and TRBJ2-7; the D is unclear. Germline V gives CDR1 DFQATT, CDR2 SNEGSKA (reference sequence). The CDR3 sequence is 12 residues long. Trimming removed 3 bases at V and 5 bases at J, with 11 bases between.

This clonotype occurred a few times. Given a much more abundant clone one base away, this may be a read error. The chain carries TRBV5-1 and TRBJ2-1, with 10 bases matching TRBD2. V trimming: 3 bases; J trimming: 6 bases; junction bases outside the gene matches: 6. CDR1 SGHRS and CDR2 YFSETQ come from the germline V gene. CDR3 length: 15 amino acids. As DNA, the CDR3 is TGCGCCAGCAGCTGGTACCTAGCGGGAGCCAATGAGCAGTTCTTC. Its translation: CASSWYLAGANEQFF.

Only a few counts were recorded for this clonotype. The genes are TRBV4-3 and TRBJ2-1, with 9 bases aligning to TRBD1. With 4 bases clipped from V and 6 bases from J, the junction kept 7 bases outside the gene matches. Germline loops: CDR1 LGHNA, CDR2 YSLEER. The CDR3 is 15 residues long. CDR3 sequence (DNA): TGCGCCAGCAGCCCCTCGACAGGGGGAGGCAATGAGCAGTTCTTC. This sequence encodes CASSPSTGGGNEQFF.

The chain uses TRBV6-5 and TRBJ2-7; maybe TRBD1 (5 bases). The CDR3 contains 12 residues. The germline gives CDR1 MNHEY, CDR2 SVGAGI. V lost 7 bases and J 2 bases, leaving 9 bases between the germline ends. CDR3 nucleotide sequence: TGTGCCAGCATGACAGTTACCTACGAGCAGTACTTC. Translated: CASMTVTYEQYF.

This clonotype was picked up one time. This chain uses TRBV18 with TRBJ2-1; the match to TRBD1 covers 10 bases. With the DNA end fitting TRBJ2-7 better, the J assignment may be wrong. Per the germline V gene, CDR1 is KGHSH and CDR2 is LQKENI. The CDR3 extends over 17 amino acids. The chain's CDR3 is CASSPTPGQGISNEQYF. DNA for the CDR3: TGTGCCAGCTCACCGACGCCGGGACAGGGGATTAGCAACGAGCAGTACTTC.

J is TRBJ2-7 and V is TRBV20-1; TRBD1 is a possible D gene (6 bases). The V end was cut by 5 bases, the J end by 4 bases, with 12 bases between. Germline CDR1 reads DFQATT; CDR2 reads SNEGSKA (reference sequence). The CDR3 spans 12 residues. The DNA for the CDR3 is TGCAGTGCTTACAGGGAAGAGTACGAGCAGTACTTC. Its protein is CSAYREEYEQYF.

On this clonotype: The junction shows a germline mismatch at one end, possibly a read error. The chain has TRBV5-5 and TRBJ2-3; 7 bases are shared with TRBD2. Germline V gene sequence: CDR1 SGHKS, CDR2 YYEKEE (reference sequence). This CDR3 region has 14 residues. The CDR3 DNA reads as TGCGCCAGCAGCCGGACTAGTTCCGCAGATACGCAGTATTTT. It specifies CASSRTSSADTQYF.

The table lists this clonotype with a few counts. The V gene is TRBV27, the J gene TRBJ2-7; D is undetermined. This CDR3 spans 11 amino acids. Germline V gene data show CDR1 as MNHEY and CDR2 as SMNVEV (reference sequence). V was shortened by 10 bases and J by 3 bases, with 10 bases between the two germline ends. CDR3 protein: CATLWGYEQYF. For the CDR3, the DNA is TGTGCCACCCTTTGGGGCTACGAGCAGTACTTC.

This clonotype was picked up a small number of times. V usage is TRBV10-3 and J usage is TRBJ2-5; D call uncertain. Germline values: CDR1 ENHRY, CDR2 SYGVKD. V dropped 3 bases and J dropped 2 bases, with 13 bases sitting between them. The CDR3 sequence is 15 residues long. This chain's CDR3 is CAISDPLDIQETQYF. As DNA, the CDR3 is TGTGCCATCAGTGACCCCCTAGACATTCAAGAGACCCAGTACTTC.

The chain joins TRBV10-3 to TRBJ2-1; TRBD1 is a possible D gene (6 bases). The CDR3 totals 15 residues. V was trimmed by 6 bases and J by 3 bases, leaving 15 bases between them. Germline V lookup: CDR1 ENHRY, CDR2 SYGVKD. CDR3 in DNA: TGTGCCATCAGGAACCGGGACACCGACTACAATGAGCAGTTCTTC. This translates into CAIRNRDTDYNEQFF.

The J gene is TRBJ2-5, the V gene TRBV4-1; perhaps TRBD1 as D (6 bases). Judging by the DNA end, TRBJ2-7 fits better; the J call may be wrong. The CDR3 covers 15 residues. Germline-derived CDR1 and CDR2 are MGHRA and YSYEKL. The DNA of the CDR3 is TGCGCCAGCAGCCAACAGGGTGCAGGGGTCTACGAGCAGTACTTC. Residues: CASSQQGAGVYEQYF.

The CDR3 bases are TGTGCCAGCAGCCAACTCGCGGGGGGGTCTTATAATTCACCCCTCCACTTT. Protein product: CASSQLAGGSYNSPLHF. The chain has TRBV13 and TRBJ1-6; TRBD1 might be the D (5 bases). V lost 5 bases to trimming and J lost 4 bases, with 18 bases between them. This CDR3 contains 17 residues. Germline V gene data show CDR1 as PRHDT and CDR2 as FYEKMQ (reference sequence).